Each of the 27 T cell receptor beta chains below was sequenced from the same sample in a study of blood T cell repertoires in COVID-19. Measured with immunoSEQ multiplex PCR; TCRdb has only the in-frame clones, and not every one. The sample holds approximately 140,000 clones, 84% seen once. The sample was peripheral blood. These receptors were obtained from a young man with COVID-19, enrolled during active disease.

The rearrangement uses TRBV7-9 and TRBJ2-3; 9 bases are shared with TRBD2. CDR1 SEHNR and CDR2 FQNEAQ come from the germline V gene (reference sequence). The CDR3 loop spans 18 amino acids. J gave up 0 bases and V 7 bases, and 14 bases lay outside the gene matches. CDR3 nucleotides: TGTGCCAGCACCAGTACACTTAGCGGGAGTGCTAGCACAGATACGCAGTATTTT. Protein: CASTSTLSGSASTDTQYF.

The rearrangement links TRBV10-2 to TRBJ2-7, with D tentatively TRBD2 (6 bases). Germline V gene sequence: CDR1 WSHSY, CDR2 SAAADI. The CDR3 runs to 15 residues. Trimming took off 2 bases at V and 7 bases at J, with 18 bases between the two ends. CDR3 sequence (DNA): TGCGCCAGCAGTGAGGCTAGCGCTCTTTACGGGGAGCAGTACTTC. It specifies CASSEASALYGEQYF.

This rearrangement joins TRBV15 to TRBJ2-7; TRBD1 might be the D (7 bases). The CDR3 loop spans 15 amino acids. Between the trimmed V and J ends, which lost 0 bases and 4 bases, there was a span of 13 bases. The germline V gene encodes CDR1 LNHNV and CDR2 YYDKDF (reference sequence). As DNA, the CDR3 is TGTGCCACCAGCAGAGACCCGACAGGGACTTACGAGCAGTACTTC. This codes for CATSRDPTGTYEQYF. Variable domain in full (rest from reference TRBV15 and TRBJ2-7): DAMVIQNPRYQVTQFGKPVTLSCSQTLNHNVMYWYQQKSSQAPKLLFHYYDKDFNNEADTPDNFQSRRPNTSFCFLDIRSPGLGDTAMYLCATSRDPTGTYEQYFGPGTRLTVT.

This sequence joins TRBV5-6 and TRBJ2-1; tentatively, D is TRBD2 (6 bases). Germline V lookup: CDR1 SGHDT, CDR2 YYEEEE. Deletions cut 0 bases from V and 7 bases from J, with 14 bases between. This CDR3 comprises 15 residues. CDR3 nucleotides: TGTGCCAGCAGCTTGGCCCTTGCGGGGAGAAATGAGCAGTTCTTC. This translates into CASSLALAGRNEQFF.

This clone showed up just once. J is TRBJ2-1 and V is TRBV7-2; the D gene is possibly TRBD2 (5 bases). Trimming left V 2 bases short and J 9 bases short, with 8 bases between. CDR1 SGHTA and CDR2 FQGNSA come from the germline V gene. The CDR3 is 12 residues long. CDR3 sequence reads: CASSLLAGEQFF. In DNA, the CDR3 is TGTGCCAGCAGCTTATTGGCGGGTGAGCAGTTCTTC.

J is TRBJ1-5 and V is TRBV27, with 11 bases fitting TRBD1. This CDR3 has 15 amino acids. The germline CDR1 and CDR2 sequences are MNHEY and SMNVEV (reference sequence). V lost 6 bases to trimming and J lost 3 bases; unmatched junction nucleotides: 4. CDR3 region: CASRTGQGDNQPQHF. CDR3 in DNA: TGTGCCAGCAGGACGGGACAGGGGGACAATCAGCCCCAGCATTTT.

The chain links TRBV11-2 to TRBJ1-2, with unresolved D. The ends were cut back, 1 base at V and 8 bases at J, with 14 bases in the middle. Looked up from germline, CDR1 is SGHAT and CDR2 is FQNNGV. This CDR3 spans 14 amino acids. The CDR3: CASSLGAGRGGYTF. The CDR3 DNA sequence: TGTGCCAGCAGCTTAGGGGCGGGTCGGGGAGGCTACACCTTC.

The rearrangement links TRBV5-1 to TRBJ1-1; D perhaps matches TRBD1 (6 bases). V lost 4 bases, J lost 1 base, and 11 bases lay in between. In germline, CDR1 is SGHRS, CDR2 YFSETQ. CDR3 length: 14 residues. Written as DNA, the CDR3 is TGCGCCAGCAGCCAGGGGCAGGCGAACACTGAAGCTTTCTTT. Encoded protein: CASSQGQANTEAFF.

Here the CDR3 reads CASEGLAGNEQFF. In nucleotides, the CDR3 is TGTGCCAGCGAGGGACTAGCGGGAAATGAGCAGTTCTTC. The chain has TRBV3-1 (or the pseudogene TRBV3-2) and TRBJ2-1, with 13 bases that match TRBD2. V trimming: 8 bases; J trimming: 7 bases; junction bases outside the gene matches: 2. The CDR3 is 13 residues long. Germline CDR1 reads LGHDT; CDR2 reads YNNKEL (reference sequence).

The chain joins TRBV15 to TRBJ1-2; maybe TRBD1 (6 bases). Trimming shortened V by 2 bases and J by 6 bases, and 16 bases separated the two germline ends. This CDR3 is built from 15 residues. Germline V gene lookup returns CDR1 LNHNV and CDR2 YYDKDF (reference sequence). This CDR3 reads CATSRSRGPPDGYTF. DNA of the CDR3: TGTGCCACCAGCAGATCGCGGGGGCCGCCCGATGGCTACACCTTC.

DNA of the CDR3: TGTGCCAGCACCCCCTTAGCGAGCACAGATACGCAGTATTTT. It encodes CASTPLASTDTQYF. This chain links TRBV6-6 with TRBJ2-3, with TRBD2 as a possible D gene (5 bases). Germline V gene lookup returns CDR1 MNHNY and CDR2 SVGAGI (reference sequence). The V end was cut by 7 bases, the J end by 0 bases, with 11 bases between. The CDR3 sequence is 14 residues long.

The V call is TRBV6-1, the J call TRBJ2-3; possible D gene TRBD2, 5 bases. Trimming removed 2 bases at V and 1 base at J, with 13 bases between. This CDR3 is 16 amino acids long. Germline assignment: CDR1 MNHNS and CDR2 SASEGT. CDR3 DNA sequence: TGTGCCAGCAGTGAATCGGCAAGCGGAGGCACAGATACGCAGTATTTT. Its protein is CASSESASGGTDTQYF.

This chain connects TRBV2 to TRBJ1-1; no clear D gene. Germline V lookup: CDR1 SNHLY, CDR2 FYNNEI. The CDR3 has 11 amino acids. The ends were cut back, 2 bases at V and 10 bases at J, with 8 bases in the middle. The CDR3 loop is CASSENPRAFF. CDR3 in DNA: TGTGCCAGCAGTGAAAACCCCAGAGCTTTCTTT.

The chain employs TRBV5-1 and TRBJ2-3, with TRBD2 identical over 8 bases. V trimming: 4 bases; J trimming: 6 bases; junction bases outside the gene matches: 13. CDR3 length: 16 amino acids. The germline V gene encodes CDR1 SGHRS and CDR2 YFSETQ. The DNA of the CDR3 is TGCGCCAGCAGCCTCCCGGGGGGGCAGGGATCGGATACGCAGTATTTT. Encoded protein: CASSLPGGQGSDTQYF.

V and J are TRBV28 and TRBJ1-2, with D possibly matching TRBD1 (5 bases). The CDR3 is 15 residues long. Deletions cut 6 bases from V and 6 bases from J, with 20 bases between. Germline lookup yields CDR1 MDHEN and CDR2 SYDVKM. This CDR3 is CASRRGDLSLDGYTF. The CDR3 DNA follows: TGTGCCAGCAGAAGGGGCGACCTTTCCTTGGATGGCTACACCTTC.

The J gene is TRBJ2-1, the V gene TRBV30; D is perhaps TRBD1 (6 bases). The V end lost 2 bases, the J end lost 3 bases, and 8 bases lay between the germline ends. CDR3 size: 13 residues. CDR1 is GTSNPN and CDR2 is SVGIG in the germline V gene (reference sequence). In DNA form, the CDR3 reads TGTGCCTGGAGTCCGGGACACTACAATGAGCAGTTCTTC. This encodes CAWSPGHYNEQFF.

This clone has just one count. The rearrangement links TRBV24-1 to TRBJ2-1; 8 nucleotides align to TRBD2. CDR1 is KGHDR and CDR2 is SFDVKD in the germline V gene. V shed 3 bases, J shed 5 bases, and the junction held 8 bases outside the gene matches. This CDR3 contains 16 residues. The CDR3 sequence: CATSDPSGGFNNEQFF. The CDR3 coding sequence is TGTGCCACCAGTGATCCCAGCGGGGGATTCAACAATGAGCAGTTCTTC.

This sequence joins TRBV6-4 and TRBJ2-3; the D is unclear. The CDR3 length is 14 residues. CDR1 and CDR2 (germline): MRHNA, SNTAGT. Trimming left V 2 bases short and J 1 base short, with 7 bases between. The CDR3 spells CASSDLGGTDTQYF. The CDR3 DNA reads TGTGCCAGCAGTGACCTCGGAGGCACAGATACGCAGTATTTT.

This clone was picked up many times. The rearrangement joins TRBV18 to TRBJ1-5; unclear D gene. Germline assignment: CDR1 KGHSH and CDR2 LQKENI. The CDR3 is 14 residues long. The V gene lost 5 bases and the J gene lost 1 base, with 9 bases spanning the gap. CDR3 in amino acids: CASSSGPSNQPQHF. The CDR3 DNA reads TGTGCCAGCTCATCGGGTCCAAGCAATCAGCCCCAGCATTTT.

This clone was observed a few times. The chain is built from TRBV7-2 and TRBJ2-1; weak D call: TRBD2 (5 bases). V lost 7 bases to trimming and J lost 7 bases, with 11 bases between them. Germline V lookup: CDR1 SGHTA, CDR2 FQGNSA. CDR3 size: 12 residues. CDR3 nucleotide sequence: TGTGCCAGCACCTTCACGGGGAATGAGCAGTTCTTC. Translating it yields CASTFTGNEQFF.

V gene TRBV2 combines with J gene TRBJ1-4; 8 positions agree with TRBD1. The CDR3 loop spans 16 amino acids. Germline values: CDR1 SNHLY, CDR2 FYNNEI. V trimming: 0 bases; J trimming: 10 bases; junction bases outside the gene matches: 10. DNA for the CDR3: TGTGCCAGCAGTGAAGCGGGGACAGGTGGTCTCGGAAAACTGTTTTTT. As protein: CASSEAGTGGLGKLFF.

This chain links TRBV24-1 with TRBJ2-7, with D uncertain. Germline V gene lookup returns CDR1 KGHDR and CDR2 SFDVKD. V was clipped by 4 bases and J by 1 base, with 10 bases between them. CDR3 size: 14 residues. The CDR3 nucleotides are TGTGCCACCAGTGACCCCGCCGGTTCCTACGAGCAGTACTTC. It is translated as CATSDPAGSYEQYF.

The genes are TRBV28 and TRBJ1-2, with D perhaps matching TRBD1 (5 bases). Germline V CDR1 and CDR2: MDHEN, SYDVKM. The germline V and J ends were trimmed by 6 bases and 4 bases, with 9 bases remaining between them. This CDR3 region has 12 residues. The CDR3 nucleotides are TGTGCCAGCAGGACAGTCCCCTATGGCTACACCTTC. Encoded protein: CASRTVPYGYTF.

V is TRBV5-8 and J is TRBJ2-1, with TRBD1 matching over 9 bases. This CDR3 contains 15 residues. From germline, CDR1 is SGHTS and CDR2 YDEGEE. The trim removed 5 bases at V and 6 bases at J, leaving 9 bases unmatched. The CDR3 spells CASRSTGGLGNEQFF. DNA of the CDR3: TGTGCCAGCAGATCTACAGGGGGCCTCGGCAATGAGCAGTTCTTC.

The gene calls are TRBV11-2 and TRBJ1-4, with D unresolved. The germline V gene encodes CDR1 SGHAT and CDR2 FQNNGV. The CDR3 is 15 residues long. Trimming cost V 5 bases and J 3 bases, with 13 bases left between them. CDR3: CASSIRAGANEKLFF. The CDR3 nucleotides are TGTGCCAGCAGCATACGGGCCGGGGCTAATGAAAAACTGTTTTTT.

CDR3 nucleotide sequence: TGTGCCAGCAGGGGGGGACAGGGGTTCGGCTACACCTTC. The encoded protein is CASRGGQGFGYTF. The chain joins TRBV28 to TRBJ1-2; 10 bases are shared with TRBD1. The germline CDR1 and CDR2 sequences are MDHEN and SYDVKM. The CDR3 has 13 amino acids. V lost 6 bases, J lost 8 bases, and 6 bases stayed unmatched.

The V call is TRBV16, the J call TRBJ1-2; no reliable D call. The germline CDR1 and CDR2 sequences are KGHSY and FQNENV. The V end lost 0 bases, the J end lost 5 bases, and 16 bases lay between the germline ends. The CDR3 length is 16 residues. In DNA form, the CDR3 reads TGTGCCAGCAGCCAATCGACCCTTACAGCCGTGTATGGCTACACCTTC. Protein product: CASSQSTLTAVYGYTF.